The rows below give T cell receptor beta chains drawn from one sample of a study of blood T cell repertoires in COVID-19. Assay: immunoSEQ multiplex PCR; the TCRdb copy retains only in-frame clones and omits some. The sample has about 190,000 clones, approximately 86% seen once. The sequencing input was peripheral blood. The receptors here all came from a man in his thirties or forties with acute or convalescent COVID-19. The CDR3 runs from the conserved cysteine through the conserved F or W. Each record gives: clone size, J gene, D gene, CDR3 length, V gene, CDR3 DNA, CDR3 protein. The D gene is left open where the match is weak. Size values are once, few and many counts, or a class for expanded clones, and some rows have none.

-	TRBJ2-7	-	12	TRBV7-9	TGTGCCAGCAGCTCCCAATTTAGAGAGCAGTACTTC	CASSSQFREQYF
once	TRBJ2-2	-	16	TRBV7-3	TGTGCCAGCAGCTTATTTTGGCAGGGAGGAACCGGGGAGCTGTTTTTT	CASSLFWQGGTGELFF
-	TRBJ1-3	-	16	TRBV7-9	TGTGCCAGCAGCTCGTCTAACTTACAGGGTTCGGACACCATATATTTT	CASSSSNLQGSDTIYF
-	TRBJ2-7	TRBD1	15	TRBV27	TGTGCCAGCAGTTTATACCCCACAGGGGTCGACGAGCAGTACTTC	CASSLYPTGVDEQYF
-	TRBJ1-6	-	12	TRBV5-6	TGTGCCAGCAGCTTGCCGAATTCACCCCTCCACTTT	CASSLPNSPLHF
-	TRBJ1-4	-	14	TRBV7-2	TGTGCCAGCAGCTTAGGGACAGCTAATGAAAAACTGTTTTTT	CASSLGTANEKLFF
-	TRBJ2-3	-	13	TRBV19	TGTGCCAGTAGAGTGAGTACGGCAGATACGCAGTATTTT	CASRVSTADTQYF
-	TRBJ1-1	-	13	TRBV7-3	TGTGCCAGCAGCATCGGGGAGACTACTGAAGCTTTCTTT	CASSIGETTEAFF
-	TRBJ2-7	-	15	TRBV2	TGTGCCAGCAGTCTCCGGGATTCGGCAGGAGCCGAGCAGTACTTC	CASSLRDSAGAEQYF
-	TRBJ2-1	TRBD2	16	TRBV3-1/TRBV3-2	TGTGCCAGCAGCCGCCGGACTAGCGGGAGAACCCGCGAGCAGTTCTTC	CASSRRTSGRTREQFF
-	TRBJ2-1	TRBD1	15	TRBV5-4	TGTGCCAGCAGCTGGGCACCGGGACAGTACAATGAGCAGTTCTTC	CASSWAPGQYNEQFF
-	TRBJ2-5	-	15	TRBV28	TGTGCCAGCAGTTTAAGTGGAGTGGCCCAAGAGACCCAGTACTTC	CASSLSGVAQETQYF
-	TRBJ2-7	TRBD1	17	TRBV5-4	TGTGCCAGCAGCCCCTTAAAACCGGGACAGAGCTCCTACGAGCAGTACTTC	CASSPLKPGQSSYEQYF
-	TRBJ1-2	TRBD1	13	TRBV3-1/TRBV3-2	TGTGCCAGCAGACCAACAGGGGTCTATGGCTACACCTTC	CASRPTGVYGYTF
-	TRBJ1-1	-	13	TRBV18	TGTGCCAGCTCAAACGACAGGAACACTGAAGCTTTCTTT	CASSNDRNTEAFF
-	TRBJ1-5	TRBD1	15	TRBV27	TGTGCCAGCAGTTCCGGCAGGGGGAAATTTCAGCCCCAGCATTTT	CASSSGRGKFQPQHF
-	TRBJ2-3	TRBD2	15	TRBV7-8	TGTGCCAGCAGCTTAGTCGGGGGGTACACAGATACGCAGTATTTT	CASSLVGGYTDTQYF
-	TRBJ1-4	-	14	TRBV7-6	TGTGCCAGCAGCTTAGGGCAGGGAAATCGAAAACTGTTTTTT	CASSLGQGNRKLFF
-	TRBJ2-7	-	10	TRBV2	TGTGCCAGCAGACTCGTGGAGCAGTACTTC	CASRLVEQYF
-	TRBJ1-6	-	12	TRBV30	TGTGCCTGGACAAAAAATAATTCACCCCTCCACTTT	CAWTKNNSPLHF
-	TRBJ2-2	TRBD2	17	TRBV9	TGTGCCAGCAGCCCAGATGGGACTAGCCCCTCAACCGGGGAGCTGTTTTTT	CASSPDGTSPSTGELFF
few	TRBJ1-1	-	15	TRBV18	TGTGCCAGCTCACCCCGACAGGACATGAACACTGAAGCTTTCTTT	CASSPRQDMNTEAFF
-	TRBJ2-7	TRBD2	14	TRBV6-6	TGTGCCAGCCGGTCCGCGGGGGGGACCTACGAGCAGTACTTC	CASRSAGGTYEQYF
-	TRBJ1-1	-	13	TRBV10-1	TGCGCCAGCAGGGACAGCGTAAACACTGAAGCTTTCTTT	CASRDSVNTEAFF
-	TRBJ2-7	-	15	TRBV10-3	TGTGCCATTCTCCCAGCGAGTCTGAGCTCCTACGAGCAGTACTTC	CAILPASLSSYEQYF
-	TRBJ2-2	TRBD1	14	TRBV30	TGTGCCTGGGGTCGACAGGGTCGCACCGGGGAGCTGTTTTTT	CAWGRQGRTGELFF
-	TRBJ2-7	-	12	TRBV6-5	TGTGCCAGCAGTCAACAGCTCTACGAGCAGTACTTC	CASSQQLYEQYF
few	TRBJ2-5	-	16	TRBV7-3	TGTGCCAGCAGCTTTTCTGGGACGGAGGGTCGGGAGACCCAGTACTTC	CASSFSGTEGRETQYF
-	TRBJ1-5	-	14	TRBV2	TGTGCCAGCAACTACAGGTATAGCAATCAGCCCCAGCATTTT	CASNYRYSNQPQHF
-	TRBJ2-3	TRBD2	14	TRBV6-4	TGTGCCAGCAGTCAACTAGCGGGAACAGATACGCAGTATTTT	CASSQLAGTDTQYF
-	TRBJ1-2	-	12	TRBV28	TGTGCCAGCAGTTTTCCAGGGCCCGGCTACACCTTC	CASSFPGPGYTF
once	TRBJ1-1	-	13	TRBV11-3	TGTGCCAGCAGCTTAGCCGGCGGGACTGAAGCTTTCTTT	CASSLAGGTEAFF
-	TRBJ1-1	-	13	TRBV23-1	TGCGCCAGCACCCTCGGTATGAACACTGAAGCTTTCTTT	CASTLGMNTEAFF
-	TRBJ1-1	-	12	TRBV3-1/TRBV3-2	TGTGCCAGCAGCCAAAGAGGGTGGGTTGCTTTCTTT	CASSQRGWVAFF
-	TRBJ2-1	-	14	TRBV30	TGTGCCTCCCGAGGGGGGGGCGCTCTGAATGAGCAGTTCTTC	CASRGGGALNEQFF
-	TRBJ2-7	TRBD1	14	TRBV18	TGTGCCAGCTCACGAGGGACAGACTCCTACGAGCAGTACTTC	CASSRGTDSYEQYF